Sequencing of this T cell receptor beta chain was carried out in a study of T cells expressing NK-cell markers. Study information: In the group of eight sequenced donors, seven were HCMV-seropositive and one was seronegative.

There are 14 residues in the CDR3. Germline values: CDR1 DFQATT, CDR2 SNEGSKA (reference sequence). The study, taken as a whole, reports: Dominant NKG2C+ clonotypes in six donors made up about 1.0-7.0% of CD8+ T cells.

Turning to this clonotype: Its antigen is undetermined.

TCRdb re-called the 5' RACE reads and gives one entry per CDR3 protein, without DNA. The sample shows 300,000 to 500,000 distinct CDR3 sequences, and over 8.5% sits with its ten largest clones. Specimen: blood T cells: a sorted CD56 or NKG2C T cell subset, CD4+ or CD8+ T cells, or bulk PBMC T cells (not recorded which). This clonotype was obtained from a woman in her forties or fifties in good health. The V and J genes are TRBV20-1 and TRBJ2-3. The CDR3 reads CSARRAGSTDTQYF.